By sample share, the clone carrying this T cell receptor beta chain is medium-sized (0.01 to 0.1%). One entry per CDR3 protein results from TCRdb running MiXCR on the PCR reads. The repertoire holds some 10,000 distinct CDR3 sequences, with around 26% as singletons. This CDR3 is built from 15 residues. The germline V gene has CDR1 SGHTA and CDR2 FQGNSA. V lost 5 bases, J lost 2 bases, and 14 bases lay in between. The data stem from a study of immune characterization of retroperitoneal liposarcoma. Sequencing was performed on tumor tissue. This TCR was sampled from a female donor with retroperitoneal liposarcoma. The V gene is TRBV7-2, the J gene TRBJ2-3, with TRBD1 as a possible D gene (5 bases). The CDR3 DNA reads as TGTGCCAGCAGCCCCTGGGGCAGGGACACAGATACGCAGTATTTT. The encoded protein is CASSPWGRDTDTQYF. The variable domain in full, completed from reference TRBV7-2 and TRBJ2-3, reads GAGVSQSPSNKVTEKGKDVELRCDPISGHTALYWYRQSLGQGLEFLIYFQGNSAPDKSGLPSDRFSAERTGGSVSTLTIQRTQQEDSAVYLCASSPWGRDTDTQYFGPGTRLTVL.